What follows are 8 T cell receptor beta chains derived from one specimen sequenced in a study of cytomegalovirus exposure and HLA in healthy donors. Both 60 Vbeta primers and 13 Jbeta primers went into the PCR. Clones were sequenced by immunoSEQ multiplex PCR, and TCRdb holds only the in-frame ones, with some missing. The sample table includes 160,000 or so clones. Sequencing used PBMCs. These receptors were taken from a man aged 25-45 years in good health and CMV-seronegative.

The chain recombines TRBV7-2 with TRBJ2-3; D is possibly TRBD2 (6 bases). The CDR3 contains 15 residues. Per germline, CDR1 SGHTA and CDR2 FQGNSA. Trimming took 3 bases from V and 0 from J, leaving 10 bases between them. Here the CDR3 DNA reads TGTGCCAGCAGCTTTAGCGGACTGAGCACAGATACGCAGTATTTT. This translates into CASSFSGLSTDTQYF.

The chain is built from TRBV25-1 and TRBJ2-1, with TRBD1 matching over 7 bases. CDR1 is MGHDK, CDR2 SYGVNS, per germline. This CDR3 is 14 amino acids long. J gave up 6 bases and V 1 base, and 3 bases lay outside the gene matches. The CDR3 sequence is CASSEFYRGNEQFF. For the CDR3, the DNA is TGTGCCAGCAGTGAATTTTACAGGGGCAATGAGCAGTTCTTC.

Here the CDR3 reads CASSESVMNTEAFF. Here the CDR3 DNA reads TGTGCCAGCAGTGAATCAGTCATGAACACTGAAGCTTTCTTT. The chain carries TRBV2 and TRBJ1-1, with D hard to call. The CDR3 is 14 residues long. V shed 2 bases and J shed 0 bases, with 7 bases lying between them. Germline V gene sequence: CDR1 SNHLY, CDR2 FYNNEI.

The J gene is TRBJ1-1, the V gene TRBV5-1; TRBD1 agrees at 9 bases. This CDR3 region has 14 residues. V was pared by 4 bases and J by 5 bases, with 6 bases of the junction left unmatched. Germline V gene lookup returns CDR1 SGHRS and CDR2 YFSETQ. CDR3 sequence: CASSLGQGWTEAFF. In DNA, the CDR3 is TGCGCCAGCAGCCTGGGACAGGGCTGGACTGAAGCTTTCTTT.

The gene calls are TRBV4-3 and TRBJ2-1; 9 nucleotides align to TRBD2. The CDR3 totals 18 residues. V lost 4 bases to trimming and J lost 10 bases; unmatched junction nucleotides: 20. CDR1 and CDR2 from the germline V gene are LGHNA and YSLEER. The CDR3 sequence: CASSRDPVSTSGYMEQFF. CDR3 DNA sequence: TGCGCCAGCAGCCGAGACCCGGTATCGACTAGCGGTTACATGGAGCAGTTCTTC.

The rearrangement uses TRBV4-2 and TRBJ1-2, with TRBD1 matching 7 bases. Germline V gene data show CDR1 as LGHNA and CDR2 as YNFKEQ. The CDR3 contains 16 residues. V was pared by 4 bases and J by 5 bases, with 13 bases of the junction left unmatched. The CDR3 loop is CASSLADGQAAYGYTF. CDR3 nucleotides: TGTGCCAGCAGCCTTGCAGATGGACAGGCTGCTTATGGCTACACCTTC.

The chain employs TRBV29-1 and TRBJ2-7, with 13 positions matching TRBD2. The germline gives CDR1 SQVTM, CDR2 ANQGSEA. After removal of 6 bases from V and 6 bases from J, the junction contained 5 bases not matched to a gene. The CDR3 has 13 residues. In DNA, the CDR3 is TGCAGCGTCCGGACTAGCGGGAGAACCGAGCAGTACTTC. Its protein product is CSVRTSGRTEQYF.

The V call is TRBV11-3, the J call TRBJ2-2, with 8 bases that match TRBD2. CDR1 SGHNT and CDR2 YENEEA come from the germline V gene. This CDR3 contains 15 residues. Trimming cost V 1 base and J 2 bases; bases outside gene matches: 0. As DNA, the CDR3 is TGTGCCAGCAGCTTAGTAGCGGGAAACACCGGGGAGCTGTTTTTT. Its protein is CASSLVAGNTGELFF.